Below, 8 T cell receptor beta chains from the same sample are listed, as sequenced in a study of identical twins. Via MiXCR, TCRdb re-called the 5' RACE reads, giving one row per CDR3 protein. The repertoire holds 500,000 to 650,000 distinct CDR3 sequences, with roughly 6.6% as singletons. These data are also associated with another study on yellow fever vaccine responses in identical twins.

The sequenced sample consisted of PBMCs. The receptors shown here come from a young woman in good health.

The V gene is TRBV4-2, the J gene TRBJ2-3; 8 positions match TRBD2. The J segment lost 1 base and the V segment lost 2 bases, leaving 8 bases of the junction unmatched. CDR3 size: 17 residues. Germline CDR1 and CDR2: LGHNA and YNFKEQ. This CDR3 reads CASSQLGLAGGTDTQYF. DNA for the CDR3: TGTGCCAGCAGCCAACTGGGGCTAGCGGGCGGCACAGATACGCAGTATTTT.

The gene calls are TRBV6-1 and TRBJ2-1; 7 bases fit TRBD2. V lost 8 bases to trimming and J lost 7 bases; unmatched junction nucleotides: 14. This CDR3 spans 15 amino acids. The germline CDR1 and CDR2 sequences are MNHNS and SASEGT. CDR3 loop: CASHQGRLAGNEQFF. The CDR3 DNA follows: TGTGCCAGCCATCAAGGTAGACTAGCTGGGAATGAGCAGTTCTTC.

A few counts support this clonotype. The V gene is TRBV2, the J gene TRBJ2-5; 8 positions match TRBD2. Germline CDR1 and CDR2: SNHLY and FYNNEI. The CDR3 consists of 16 residues. The J segment lost 1 base and the V segment lost 4 bases, leaving 8 bases of the junction unmatched. The CDR3 spells CASSVAAGGPQETQYF. The CDR3 DNA reads as TGTGCCAGCAGTGTAGCTGCGGGGGGACCCCAAGAGACCCAGTACTTC. The complete variable domain, with remaining parts taken from reference TRBV2 and TRBJ2-5, reads EPEVTQTPSHQVTQMGQEVILRCVPISNHLYFYWYRQILGQKVEFLVSFYNNEISEKSEIFDDQFSVERPDGSNFTLKIRSTKLEDSAMYFCASSVAAGGPQETQYFGPGTRLLVL.

There are many counts of this clonotype. The chain uses TRBV20-1 and TRBJ2-1; D is unclear. CDR1 and CDR2 (germline): DFQATT, SNEGSKA (reference sequence). This CDR3 region has 15 residues. Trimming stripped 3 bases from V and 3 bases from J, with 15 bases between. CDR3 sequence: CSARPSVGNYNEQFF. The CDR3 region has the DNA TGCAGTGCTAGGCCCAGCGTCGGAAACTACAATGAGCAGTTCTTC.

This clonotype was found a few times. This sequence joins TRBV5-1 and TRBJ2-1; D could derive from TRBD1 or TRBD2 (5 bases each). V was shortened by 0 bases and J by 0 bases, with 10 bases between the two germline ends. This CDR3 region has 16 residues. Germline V gene lookup returns CDR1 SGHRS and CDR2 YFSETQ. CDR3 bases: TGCGCCAGCAGCTTGGTTGGGGGTAACTCCTACAATGAGCAGTTCTTC. This translates into CASSLVGGNSYNEQFF. The complete variable domain, with remaining parts taken from reference TRBV5-1 and TRBJ2-1, reads KAGVTQTPRYLIKTRGQQVTLSCSPISGHRSVSWYQQTPGQGLQFLFEYFSETQRNKGNFPGRFSGRQFSNSRSEMNVSTLELGDSALYLCASSLVGGNSYNEQFFGPGTRLTVL.

This clonotype was counted only a few times. The chain has TRBV12-3 or TRBV12-4 and TRBJ2-4; no reliable D call. V dropped 3 bases and J dropped 1 base, with 13 bases sitting between them. The CDR3 totals 16 residues. The CDR3 sequence: CASSFSIQGAKNIQYF. The CDR3 DNA follows: TGTGCCAGCAGTTTCTCGATTCAAGGGGCCAAAAACATTCAGTACTTC.

The chain combines TRBV20-1 with TRBJ2-7, with D perhaps TRBD1 (5 bases). CDR1 and CDR2 (germline): DFQATT, SNEGSKA (reference sequence). The CDR3 spans 14 residues. The V end was cut by 6 bases, the J end by 4 bases, with 19 bases between. The CDR3 sequence is CSALPRQNLYEQYV. As DNA, the CDR3 is TGCAGTGCCCTCCCAAGACAGAATCTATACGAGCAGTACGTC.

The V call is TRBV4-1, the J call TRBJ2-7; tentative D call: TRBD1 (5 bases). CDR1 and CDR2 (germline): MGHRA, YSYEKL. Trimming shortened V by 0 bases and J by 3 bases, and 15 bases separated the two germline ends. The CDR3 has 16 residues. CDR3 amino acids: CASSQDWAGNIYEQYF. The CDR3 DNA reads as TGCGCCAGCAGCCAAGATTGGGCAGGGAATATCTACGAGCAGTACTTC.